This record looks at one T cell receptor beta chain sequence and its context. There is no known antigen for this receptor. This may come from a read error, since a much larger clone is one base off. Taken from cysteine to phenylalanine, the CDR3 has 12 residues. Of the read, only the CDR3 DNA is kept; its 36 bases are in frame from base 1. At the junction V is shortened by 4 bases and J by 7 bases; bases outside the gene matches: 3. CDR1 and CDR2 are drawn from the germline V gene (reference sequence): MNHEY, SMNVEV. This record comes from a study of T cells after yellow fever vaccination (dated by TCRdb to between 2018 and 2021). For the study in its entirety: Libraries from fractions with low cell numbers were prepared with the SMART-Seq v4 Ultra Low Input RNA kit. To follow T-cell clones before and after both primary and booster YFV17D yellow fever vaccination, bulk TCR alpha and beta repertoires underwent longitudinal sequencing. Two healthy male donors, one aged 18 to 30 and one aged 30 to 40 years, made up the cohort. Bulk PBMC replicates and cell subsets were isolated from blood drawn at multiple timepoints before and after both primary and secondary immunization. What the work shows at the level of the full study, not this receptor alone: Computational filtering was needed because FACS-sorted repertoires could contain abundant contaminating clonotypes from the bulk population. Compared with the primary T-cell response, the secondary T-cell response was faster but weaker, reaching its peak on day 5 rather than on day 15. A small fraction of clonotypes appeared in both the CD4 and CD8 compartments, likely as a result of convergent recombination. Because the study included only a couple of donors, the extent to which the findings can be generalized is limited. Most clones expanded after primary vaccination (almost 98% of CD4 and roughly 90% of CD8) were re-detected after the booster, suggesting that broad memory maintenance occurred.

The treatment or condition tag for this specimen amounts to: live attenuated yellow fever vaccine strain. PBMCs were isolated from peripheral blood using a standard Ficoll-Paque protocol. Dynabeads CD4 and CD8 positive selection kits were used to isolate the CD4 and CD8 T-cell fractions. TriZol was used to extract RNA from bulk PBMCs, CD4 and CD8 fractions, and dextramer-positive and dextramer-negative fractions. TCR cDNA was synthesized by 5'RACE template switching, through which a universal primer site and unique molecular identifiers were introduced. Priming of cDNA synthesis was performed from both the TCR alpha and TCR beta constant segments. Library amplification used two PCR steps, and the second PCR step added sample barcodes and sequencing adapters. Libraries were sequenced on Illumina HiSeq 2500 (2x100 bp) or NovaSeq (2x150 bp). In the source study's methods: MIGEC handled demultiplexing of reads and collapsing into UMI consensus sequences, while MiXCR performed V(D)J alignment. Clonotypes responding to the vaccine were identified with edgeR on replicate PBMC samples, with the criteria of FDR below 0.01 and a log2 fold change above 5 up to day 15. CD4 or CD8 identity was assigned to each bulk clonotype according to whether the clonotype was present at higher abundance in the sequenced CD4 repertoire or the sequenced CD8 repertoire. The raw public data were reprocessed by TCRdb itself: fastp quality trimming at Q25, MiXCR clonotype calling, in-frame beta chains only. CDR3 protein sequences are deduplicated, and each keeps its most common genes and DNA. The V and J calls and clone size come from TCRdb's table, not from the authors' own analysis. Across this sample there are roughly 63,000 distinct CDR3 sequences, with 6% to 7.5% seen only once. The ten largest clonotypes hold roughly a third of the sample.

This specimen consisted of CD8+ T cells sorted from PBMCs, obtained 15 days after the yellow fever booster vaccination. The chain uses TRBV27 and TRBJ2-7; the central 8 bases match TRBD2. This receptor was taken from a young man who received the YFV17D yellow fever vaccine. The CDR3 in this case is CASSYCGGEQYF. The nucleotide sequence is TGTGCCAGCAGTTACTGCGGGGGGGAGCAGTACTTC.